Only one count was recorded for the clone carrying this TCR beta chain. The data are from a study of blood T cell repertoires in COVID-19. Across the study: Donors in the United States, Italy and Spain gave samples during acute or convalescent COVID-19. T cells, B-cell-depleted T cells, or PBMCs supplied cDNA or gDNA.

The protocol was immunoSEQ multiplex PCR, while the TCRdb copy is restricted to in-frame clones and leaves out a portion. The sample consists of 150,000 or so clones, approximately 80% of them appearing once. The germline CDR1 and CDR2 sequences are MDHEN and SYDVKM. The CDR3 has 15 amino acids. Trimming shortened V by 2 bases and J by 5 bases, and 13 bases separated the two germline ends. Individuals in the exposed group had encountered a COVID-19 case within 2 weeks preceding study entry. The chain combines TRBV28 with TRBJ2-1; maybe TRBD2 (6 bases). Sequencing used PBMCs or T cells enriched from blood (not recorded which). This sequence was found in a man between 70 and 80 years old who had been exposed to COVID-19. CDR3 sequence (DNA): TGTGCCAGCAGTTTAGGCGGGACGAGGCACAATGAGCAGTTCTTC. It is translated as CASSLGGTRHNEQFF.